The 4 T cell receptor beta chains below all came from one sample that was sequenced in a study of tissue T cells after allogeneic stem cell transplantation. Time point indicated: mouse harvest day 14 after allogeneic transplant. Mouse grafts combined 10^7 T-cell-depleted bone marrow cells with 10^6 splenic CD5+ T cells. TCRdb's table, derived via immunoSEQ multiplex PCR, lists solely in-frame clones and lacks some. The repertoire holds around 5,000 clones, with under 50% as singletons. The specimen sequenced was gut tissue. The receptor source for this set is a female BALB/c mouse given C57BL/6 T cells with graft-versus-host disease after an allogeneic hematopoietic cell transplant.

This clone counts as medium-sized. Gene names are mouse gene names. The read ends 1 residue before the CDR3 terminus; that terminus is restored from the germline J gene. The chain carries TRBV31 and TRBJ2-4, with 7 bases aligning to TRBD2. This CDR3 is built from 14 residues. Germline V lookup: CDR1 GKSSPN, CDR2 SITVG. J lost 0 bases, V lost 3 bases, and 3 bases had no gene match. The sequenced part of the CDR3 DNA is TGTGCCTGGAGCCTGGGGGATAGTCAAAACACCTTGTAC. Residues: CAWSLGDSQNTLY. The entire CDR3 sequence reads CAWSLGDSQNTLYF.

Worth noting for this clone: Gene names are the mouse ones. The read terminates 1 residue ahead of where the CDR3 ends, so the germline J gene completes it. The chain has TRBV24 and TRBJ2-3, with D hard to call. The V end was cut by 6 bases, the J end by 0 bases, with 10 bases between. CDR1 and CDR2 (germline): KGHTA, FRNEEI. CDR3 length: 14 residues. The CDR3: CASSPPDSAETLYF. Incomplete CDR3 DNA: TGTGCCAGCAGCCCCCCGGACAGTGCAGAAACGCTGTAT.

On this clone: The gene names here belong to mouse. The read comes to an end 1 residue before the CDR3 does, leaving the germline J gene to fill in the end. The chain recombines TRBV23 with TRBJ2-4; the table's D call of TRBD1 was not tested on the DNA. CDR3 length equals 14 residues. Germline V lookup: CDR1 KGHTA, CDR2 FQNQQP. Partial CDR3 DNA: TGCTCCAGCAAGGGACAGGGAGGTCAAAACACCTTGTAC. Amino acids: CSSKGQGGQNTLY. The entire CDR3 reads CSSKGQGGQNTLYF.

Note on this clone: Gene names are mouse gene names. The read finishes 1 residue shy of the CDR3 end, and the germline J gene is used to complete it. The chain links TRBV15 to TRBJ2-3; TRBD2 matches at 14 bases. V was pared by 3 bases and J by 3 bases, with 5 bases of the junction left unmatched. This CDR3 has 17 amino acids. Germline lookup yields CDR1 SGHND and CDR2 FRSKSL. CDR3 amino acids: CASSLGTGGARAETLYF. Incomplete CDR3 DNA: TGTGCCAGCAGTTTGGGGACTGGGGGGGCGAGAGCAGAAACGCTGTAT. Based on the CDR3 plus reference TRBV15 and TRBJ2-3, the full variable domain is DAGVTQTPRHEVAEKGQTIILKCEPVSGHNDLFWYRQTKIQGLELLSYFRSKSLMEDGGAFKDRFKAEMLNSSFSTLKIQPTEPKDSAVYLCASSLGTGGARAETLYFGSGTRLTVL.